Listed here is a single TCR beta chain. Its target is unknown. The protocol was immunoSEQ multiplex PCR, while the TCRdb copy is restricted to in-frame clones and leaves out a portion. This repertoire holds roughly 30,000 clones, and none appear only once. These data belong to a study of T cell clonality in common variable immunodeficiency. Study-level results: Reportedly, TCR beta sequences from common variable immunodeficiency showed fewer deletions and N-nucleotide insertions.

CVID subjects had received replacement immunoglobulin for at least one year. The sequence was collected from a human donor with common variable immunodeficiency. The sequenced sample was peripheral blood mononuclear cells.

The part of the CDR3 DNA that was read is TGTGCCAGCAGGGAAAGGGGGCCCGGGGAG. Translating gives CASRERGPGE. The full CDR3 reads CASRERGPGELFF. This rearrangement joins TRBV2 to TRBJ2-2; 7 positions match TRBD1. The CDR3 is cut off 3 residues early in the read; its end comes from the germline J gene. V shed 6 bases, J shed 6 bases, and the junction held 4 bases outside the gene matches. CDR1 is SNHLY and CDR2 is FYNNEI in the germline V gene. This CDR3 comprises 13 residues.